Listed below are T cell receptor beta chains from one sample, sequenced in a study of cytomegalovirus exposure and HLA in healthy donors. Some clones are missing from TCRdb's copy, which holds only in-frame ones; the method was immunoSEQ multiplex PCR. Here the sample spans over 85,000 clones, around 73% being singletons. Sequenced input: PBMCs. These receptors all stem from a man aged 40-49 years in good health and CMV-seronegative. Both conserved end residues are part of each CDR3. Each record gives: J gene, V gene, CDR3 protein.

>TRBJ2-1|TRBV5-1
CASSSGQGIGNEQFF
>TRBJ2-7|TRBV4-3
CASSQAGAGRGGYEQYF
>TRBJ1-6|TRBV5-4
CASSTDSKAPLHF
>TRBJ1-1|TRBV2
CARLIGAEAFF
>TRBJ2-5|TRBV5-1
CASRVSGDQETQYF
>TRBJ1-4|TRBV6-6
CASKDSATNEKLFF
>TRBJ2-2|TRBV4-3
CASSHGGGTGPGELFF
>TRBJ2-6|TRBV11-2
CASSLDLVSGANVLTF
>TRBJ1-6|TRBV4-3
CASSKRQGGNSPLHF
>TRBJ1-1|TRBV18
CASRGVETEAFF
>TRBJ1-1|TRBV5-5
CASSLVPGMTEAFF
>TRBJ2-7|TRBV6-1
CASSGVAGGRYEQYF
>TRBJ2-7|TRBV6-6
CASSLIAGGSYEQYF
>TRBJ1-5|TRBV15
CATRTSAQGSQHF
>.|TRBV9
CASSPRGRGDEQYF
>TRBJ1-3|TRBV29-1
CSVEVGGEGPSGNTIYF
>TRBJ1-4|TRBV7-9
CASSLTSGDEKLFF
>TRBJ2-3|TRBV30
CAFTAFRGRGVADTQYF
>TRBJ1-5|TRBV4-1
CASSQVLPGQVNQPQHF
>TRBJ1-2|TRBV5-5
CASSGSGDYGYTF
>TRBJ1-5|TRBV6-4
CASSFLGTNQPQHF
>TRBJ1-1|TRBV30
CAWTKDSLNTEAFF
>TRBJ2-5|TRBV5-1
CASSWGTPGAQETQYF
>TRBJ2-1|TRBV5-6
CASRPRAVPYNEQFF
>TRBJ2-3|TRBV5-1
CASSLSGYTDTQYF
>TRBJ2-3|TRBV6-4
CASSENGLMYTDTQYF
>TRBJ2-3|TRBV9
CASTPGVQDTQYF
>TRBJ1-4|TRBV7-2
CASSLGKTANEKLFF
>TRBJ2-7|TRBV7-6
CASSLGDRSSYEQYF
>.|TRBV29-1
CSVGTGGYEQYF
>TRBJ2-7|TRBV11-2
CASSTSGLREQYF
>TRBJ1-2|TRBV14
CASSRRQAGWGYTF
>TRBJ1-4|TRBV27
CASSPNQRTNEKLFF
>TRBJ1-6|TRBV5-4
CASSLWQGSSPLHF
>TRBJ2-5|TRBV29-1
CSVFSGQETQYF
>TRBJ2-5|TRBV5-6
CASSFLLAGEQETQYF
>TRBJ2-2|TRBV25-1
CASSHRATGELFF